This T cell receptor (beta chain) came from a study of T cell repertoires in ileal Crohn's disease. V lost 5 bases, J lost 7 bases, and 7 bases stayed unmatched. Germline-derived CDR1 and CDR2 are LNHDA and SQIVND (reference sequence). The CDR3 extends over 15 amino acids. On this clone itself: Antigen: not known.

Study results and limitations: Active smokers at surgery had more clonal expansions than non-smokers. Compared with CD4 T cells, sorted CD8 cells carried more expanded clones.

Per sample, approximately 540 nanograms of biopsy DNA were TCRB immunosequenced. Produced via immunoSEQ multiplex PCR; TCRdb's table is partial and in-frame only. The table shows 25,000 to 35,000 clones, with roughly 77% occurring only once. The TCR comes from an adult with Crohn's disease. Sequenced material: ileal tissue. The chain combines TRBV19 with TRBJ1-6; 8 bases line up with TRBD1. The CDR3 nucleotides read TGTGCCAGTAGTCCAGGACAGGGCTACAATTCACCCCTCCACTTT. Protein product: CASSPGQGYNSPLHF.